Listed here are 26 T cell receptor beta chains from one sample, sequenced in a study of beta chain features in type 1 diabetes. Expressed TCRB transcripts were sequenced because the entire RNA isolate underwent reverse transcription. Assay: immunoSEQ multiplex PCR; the TCRdb copy retains only in-frame clones and omits some. The table lists about 330,000 clones, approximately 9.9% of them singletons. Input material: naive CD4+ T cells from blood. These receptors were collected from a woman in her 30s in good health.

The rearrangement joins TRBV9 to TRBJ2-2, with D hard to call. Trimming cost V 6 bases and J 4 bases, with 4 bases left between them. Germline CDR1 reads SGDLS; CDR2 reads YYNGEE. CDR3 length equals 11 residues. The CDR3 here is CASTRTGELFF. The CDR3 bases are TGTGCCAGCACCCGCACCGGGGAGCTGTTTTTT.

The gene calls are TRBV10-3 and TRBJ2-3, with TRBD2 matching 9 bases. The ends lost 6 bases at V and 0 bases at J; junction bases unmatched: 4. The CDR3 is 15 residues long. Per germline, CDR1 ENHRY and CDR2 SYGVKD. This CDR3 is CAIRLTSGSTDTQYF. CDR3 coding DNA: TGTGCCATCAGGTTGACTAGCGGAAGCACAGATACGCAGTATTTT.

Only a few counts were recorded for this clone. V and J are TRBV30 and TRBJ1-2; the D is unclear. The CDR3 is made up of 12 amino acids. Looked up from germline, CDR1 is GTSNPN and CDR2 is SVGIG (reference sequence). The ends were cut back, 3 bases at V and 4 bases at J, with 9 bases in the middle. CDR3: CAWSANPYGYTF. The CDR3 DNA sequence: TGTGCCTGGAGCGCTAACCCCTATGGCTACACCTTC.

This clone was observed a handful of times. The gene calls are TRBV28 and TRBJ2-3; 8 positions agree with TRBD1. CDR3 length: 16 residues. In germline, CDR1 is MDHEN, CDR2 SYDVKM. The V and J ends lost 3 bases and 4 bases, in that order; junction bases with no gene match: 9. This CDR3 reads CASSFRTYRGADTQYF. CDR3 DNA sequence: TGTGCCAGCAGTTTTCGCACGTACAGGGGGGCAGATACGCAGTATTTT.

This clone was recorded a few times. The DNA for the CDR3 is TGCAGCGTTGAAAGATCGGGGGTGGGGGGTGGCTACACCTTC. Its translation: CSVERSGVGGGYTF. The rearrangement links TRBV29-1 to TRBJ1-2; D is perhaps TRBD1 (5 bases). CDR3 length: 14 residues. CDR1 is SQVTM and CDR2 is ANQGSEA in the germline V gene. V lost 2 bases, J lost 7 bases, and 17 bases lay in between.

This clone has only a few counts. The CDR3 reads CASSPWINGGRETQYF. As DNA, the CDR3 is TGTGCCAGCAGCCCTTGGATAAACGGGGGACGAGAGACCCAGTACTTC. This chain links TRBV7-2 with TRBJ2-5, with D tentatively TRBD2 (6 bases). The V gene lost 5 bases and the J gene lost 4 bases, with 20 bases spanning the gap. The germline gives CDR1 SGHTA, CDR2 FQGNSA. The CDR3 spans 16 residues.

The genes are TRBV6-1 and TRBJ1-1, with 9 positions matching TRBD1. From germline, CDR1 is MNHNS and CDR2 SASEGT. The CDR3 length is 16 residues. V gave up 3 bases and J gave up 4 bases; unmatched junction bases: 9. CDR3 in amino acids: CASSDRQGVLSTEAFF. The CDR3 DNA reads TGTGCCAGCAGTGACCGACAGGGGGTTCTGAGCACTGAAGCTTTCTTT.

The chain links TRBV20-1 to TRBJ2-4; D is ambiguous. V gave up 4 bases and J gave up 5 bases, with 6 bases separating them. CDR1 is DFQATT and CDR2 is SNEGSKA in the germline V gene (reference sequence). This CDR3 contains 11 residues. CDR3 residues: CSATPQNIQYF. CDR3 in DNA: TGCAGTGCTACTCCCCAAAACATTCAGTACTTC.

This clone was counted between two and nine times. V usage is TRBV9 and J usage is TRBJ2-7; 7 bases agree with TRBD2. The CDR3 loop spans 12 amino acids. The V segment lost 2 bases and the J segment 6 bases; nucleotides outside the gene matches: 2. Germline CDR1 reads SGDLS; CDR2 reads YYNGEE. CDR3 loop: CASSVGTTEQYF. The CDR3 region has the DNA TGTGCCAGCAGCGTTGGGACTACCGAGCAGTACTTC.

This clone has only a few counts. The J gene is TRBJ1-2, the V gene TRBV4-3, with 9 bases fitting TRBD1. With V trimmed by 0 bases and J by 4 bases, 6 bases remained unmatched. CDR3 size: 16 residues. Germline lookup yields CDR1 LGHNA and CDR2 YSLEER. CDR3 region: CASSQERDRASYGYTF. The CDR3 DNA sequence: TGCGCCAGCAGCCAAGAGCGGGACAGGGCGAGCTATGGCTACACCTTC.

This clone was observed a few times. The chain has TRBV28 and TRBJ2-7, with TRBD2 as a possible D gene (6 bases). The CDR3 extends over 14 amino acids. V lost 6 bases and J lost 2, with 14 bases in between. Germline-derived CDR1 and CDR2 are MDHEN and SYDVKM. In DNA, the CDR3 is TGTGCCAGCAGGGAGGCGGGACTCGCCTACGAGCAGTACTTC. Translating it yields CASREAGLAYEQYF.

The chain recombines TRBV7-9 with TRBJ2-2; TRBD2 matches at 7 bases. J lost 4 bases, V lost 5 bases, and 4 bases had no gene match. Germline CDR1 and CDR2: SEHNR and FQNEAQ (reference sequence). This CDR3 contains 14 residues. CDR3: CASSRRGGTGELFF. CDR3 nucleotides: TGTGCCAGCAGCCGCCGCGGGGGCACCGGGGAGCTGTTTTTT.

This clone was recorded a few times. This chain links TRBV7-2 with TRBJ2-3; 12 nucleotides match TRBD2. V shed 1 base and J 5 bases; nucleotides not matched to a gene: 4. This CDR3 is built from 16 residues. CDR1 is SGHTA and CDR2 is FQGNSA in the germline V gene. CDR3 loop: CASSLVGTSGQDTQYF. The CDR3 nucleotides are TGTGCCAGCAGCTTAGTGGGGACTAGCGGGCAAGATACGCAGTATTTT.

Here the CDR3 reads CASSDRTGSSYEQYF. The CDR3 DNA is TGTGCCAGCAGCGACAGGACGGGGAGCTCCTACGAGCAGTACTTC. This chain joins TRBV2 and TRBJ2-7, with D maybe TRBD1 (6 bases). Trimming shortened V by 6 bases and J by 0 bases, and 15 bases separated the two germline ends. Germline V CDR1 and CDR2: SNHLY, FYNNEI. The CDR3 loop spans 15 amino acids.

The rearrangement joins TRBV28 to TRBJ1-2, with a tentative D call TRBD1 (5 bases). Germline lookup yields CDR1 MDHEN and CDR2 SYDVKM. V lost 5 bases, J lost 4 bases, and 14 bases lay in between. CDR3 length: 14 residues. The CDR3 nucleotides are TGTGCCAGCAGTACACCCGACAGCGTCTATGGCTACACCTTC. Amino acids: CASSTPDSVYGYTF.

This clone was counted only a few times. The gene calls are TRBV2 and TRBJ2-4; possibly TRBD2 for D (7 bases). CDR3 size: 12 residues. V dropped 6 bases and J dropped 6 bases, with 9 bases sitting between them. The germline gives CDR1 SNHLY, CDR2 FYNNEI. The chain's CDR3 is CASRGGGNIQYF. The CDR3 region has the DNA TGTGCCAGCAGGGGAGGGGGAAACATTCAGTACTTC.

This clone has a single count. The J gene is TRBJ2-1, the V gene TRBV19; TRBD2 agrees at 8 bases. V was pared by 5 bases and J by 0 bases, with 6 bases of the junction left unmatched. The CDR3 is made up of 16 amino acids. CDR1 and CDR2 from the germline V gene are LNHDA and SQIVND (reference sequence). The CDR3 loop reads CASSSQSGSSYNEQFF. The CDR3 DNA sequence: TGTGCCAGTAGTTCTCAAAGCGGGAGCTCCTACAATGAGCAGTTCTTC.

The V and J genes are TRBV7-9 and TRBJ2-1; D is perhaps TRBD2 (5 bases). Germline assignment: CDR1 SEHNR and CDR2 FQNEAQ (reference sequence). V lost 1 base to trimming and J lost 3 bases, with 10 bases between them. The CDR3 totals 15 residues. CDR3 loop: CASSLELEFYNEQFF. The CDR3 DNA reads as TGTGCCAGCAGCTTAGAACTAGAATTCTACAATGAGCAGTTCTTC.

This clone was detected a few times. This CDR3 is CASRDRVSYEQYF. The CDR3 nucleotides read TGTGCCAGCCGGGACAGGGTCTCCTACGAGCAGTACTTC. The V call is TRBV6-5, the J call TRBJ2-7; 9 positions agree with TRBD1. The CDR3 spans 13 residues. The germline gives CDR1 MNHEY, CDR2 SVGAGI. The V and J ends lost 8 bases and 0 bases, in that order; junction bases with no gene match: 2.

The chain links TRBV7-9 to TRBJ2-7; weak D call: TRBD1 (6 bases). The V gene's germline CDR1 is SEHNR and CDR2 FQNEAQ (reference sequence). The CDR3 loop spans 15 amino acids. Trimming cost V 1 base and J 7 bases, with 17 bases left between them. The DNA for the CDR3 is TGTGCCAGCAGCTTAGTGGGGGCGAGCGTGAGTGAGCAGTACTTC. Translated: CASSLVGASVSEQYF.

This clone was found a few times. This sequence joins TRBV5-5 and TRBJ2-7; 8 positions match TRBD2. After removal of 4 bases from V and 2 bases from J, the junction contained 5 bases not matched to a gene. This CDR3 is built from 14 residues. CDR1 is SGHKS, CDR2 YYEKEE, per germline (reference sequence). CDR3 sequence: CASSPGGNAYEQYF. In nucleotides, the CDR3 is TGTGCCAGCAGCCCGGGGGGGAACGCCTACGAGCAGTACTTC.

V and J are TRBV4-2 and TRBJ2-7; 11 bases agree with TRBD1. The CDR3 has 17 amino acids. Trimming took 2 bases from V and 2 from J; bases not matched to a gene: 8. Germline V gene data show CDR1 as LGHNA and CDR2 as YNFKEQ. The CDR3 spells CASSQTRGDRGTYEQYF. The CDR3 coding sequence is TGTGCCAGCAGCCAAACGCGTGGGGACAGGGGGACCTACGAGCAGTACTTC.

The chain combines TRBV27 with TRBJ2-6; D possibly corresponds to TRBD1 (5 bases). Germline V lookup: CDR1 MNHEY, CDR2 SMNVEV (reference sequence). The CDR3 is 15 amino acids. Trimming removed 7 bases at V and 2 bases at J, with 12 bases between. The CDR3 sequence: CASKRTGAGANVLTF. CDR3 coding DNA: TGTGCCAGCAAGCGAACAGGAGCTGGGGCCAACGTCCTGACTTTC.

The chain combines TRBV18 with TRBJ2-1; tentative D call: TRBD2 (6 bases). Germline CDR1 reads KGHSH; CDR2 reads LQKENI. This CDR3 contains 13 residues. The V end was cut by 3 bases, the J end by 8 bases, with 11 bases between. The CDR3: CASSPGLADEQFF. The CDR3 nucleotides read TGTGCCAGCTCACCGGGACTCGCCGATGAGCAGTTCTTC. The full variable domain, in which reference TRBV18 and TRBJ2-1 provide the parts outside the CDR3, is NAGVMQNPRHLVRRRGQEARLRCSPMKGHSHVYWYRQLPEEGLKFMVYLQKENIIDESGMPKERFSAEFPKEGPSILRIQQVVRGDSAAYFCASSPGLADEQFFGPGTRLTVL.

The chain joins TRBV7-2 to TRBJ2-5; 8 bases fit TRBD2. V trimming: 3 bases; J trimming: 3 bases; junction bases outside the gene matches: 9. The CDR3 has 16 residues. CDR1 is SGHTA, CDR2 FQGNSA, per germline. As DNA, the CDR3 is TGTGCCAGCAGCTTCTCCCCGACTAGCGCCGAAGAGACCCAGTACTTC. Translation gives CASSFSPTSAEETQYF. Variable domain in full (rest from reference TRBV7-2 and TRBJ2-5): GAGVSQSPSNKVTEKGKDVELRCDPISGHTALYWYRQSLGQGLEFLIYFQGNSAPDKSGLPSDRFSAERTGGSVSTLTIQRTQQEDSAVYLCASSFSPTSAEETQYFGPGTRLLVL.

This clone was observed a few times. This chain joins TRBV5-1 and TRBJ2-7; 12 bases fit TRBD1. The CDR3 totals 18 residues. The germline V gene has CDR1 SGHRS and CDR2 YFSETQ. The J segment lost 5 bases and the V segment lost 4 bases, leaving 16 bases of the junction unmatched. The CDR3: CASSVNDNRGQGANEQYF. DNA of the CDR3: TGCGCCAGCAGCGTAAACGACAACAGGGGACAGGGGGCCAACGAGCAGTACTTC.